This TCR beta chain was identified in a study of identifying expanded T cells in peripheral blood. The assay was immunoSEQ multiplex PCR, and TCRdb's table has in-frame clones only and misses some. The repertoire holds 75,000 to 90,000 clones, around 90% seen once, with roughly 7% in the top ten. V shed 3 bases, J shed 2 bases, and the junction held 3 bases outside the gene matches. The CDR3 has 15 residues. Germline V lookup: CDR1 MNHEY, CDR2 SMNVEV (reference sequence). The clonotype was recovered from a person aged 18 to 75 in good health. The chain uses TRBV27 and TRBJ2-5; 10 bases match TRBD2. Material for sequencing was blood. CDR3 protein: CASSLTSGWQETQYF. The CDR3 nucleotides are TGTGCCAGCAGTTTGACTAGCGGGTGGCAAGAGACCCAGTACTTC.